These 6 T cell receptor beta chains were sequenced from one sample in a study of cytomegalovirus exposure and HLA in healthy donors. Amplification used 60 Vbeta primers and 13 Jbeta primers. Repertoires were generated with immunoSEQ multiplex PCR, while TCRdb's copy carries only in-frame clones and drops some. Of some 110,000 clones in the sample, about 81% are singletons; the top ten hold 0.95% to 1.4%. Material for sequencing was PBMCs. These receptors were collected from a woman between 25 and 40 years old in good health and CMV-seronegative.

The chain combines TRBV5-8 with TRBJ2-1; the match to TRBD1 covers 8 bases. The CDR3 length is 13 residues. The ends lost 1 base at V and 13 bases at J; junction bases unmatched: 7. CDR1 is SGHTS, CDR2 YDEGEE, per germline. CDR3 nucleotides: TGTGCCAGCAGCTTGCAGGACAGGGCAGGACAGTTCTTC. This gives the protein CASSLQDRAGQFF.

In its sample, this clone was seen a few times. J is TRBJ2-2 and V is TRBV15; D is uncertain. Germline CDR1 is LNHNV and CDR2 is YYDKDF (reference sequence). Trimming left V 0 bases short and J 5 bases short, with 7 bases between. The CDR3 runs 14 residues. CDR3 nucleotides: TGTGCCACCAGCAGAGATGCGGAGACCGGGGAGCTGTTTTTT. Amino acid sequence: CATSRDAETGELFF.

The chain's CDR3 is CASSLQGQNTEAFF. CDR3 bases: TGTGCCAGTAGTCTACAGGGCCAGAACACTGAAGCTTTCTTT. The J gene is TRBJ1-1, the V gene TRBV19; possible D gene TRBD1, 6 bases. With 5 bases removed from V and 1 base from J, the gap between germline ends came to 11 bases. Germline loops: CDR1 LNHDA, CDR2 SQIVND (reference sequence). CDR3 size: 14 residues.

The chain has TRBV5-8 and TRBJ2-2; TRBD1 matches at 7 bases. This CDR3 contains 14 residues. Germline V CDR1 and CDR2: SGHTS, YDEGEE. V lost 3 bases and J lost 4; bases outside the gene matches: 3. The CDR3 DNA follows: TGTGCCAGCAGCTGGGGGACAGCCACCGGGGAGCTGTTTTTT. Its translation is CASSWGTATGELFF.

The gene calls are TRBV28 and TRBJ1-1; tentative D call: TRBD1 (5 bases). Germline CDR1 reads MDHEN; CDR2 reads SYDVKM. The ends were cut back, 3 bases at V and 7 bases at J, with 9 bases in the middle. The CDR3 is made up of 12 amino acids. The CDR3 bases are TGTGCCAGCAGTTTGTACAGGTATGAAGCTTTCTTT. This sequence encodes CASSLYRYEAFF.

V gene TRBV5-1 combines with J gene TRBJ1-1, with D perhaps TRBD1 (5 bases). The CDR3 spans 14 residues. Trimming left V 0 bases short and J 5 bases short, with 11 bases between. The germline CDR1 and CDR2 sequences are SGHRS and YFSETQ. In DNA form, the CDR3 reads TGCGCCAGCAGCTTGGAGTTCTACAGGACTGAAGCTTTCTTT. Protein product: CASSLEFYRTEAFF.